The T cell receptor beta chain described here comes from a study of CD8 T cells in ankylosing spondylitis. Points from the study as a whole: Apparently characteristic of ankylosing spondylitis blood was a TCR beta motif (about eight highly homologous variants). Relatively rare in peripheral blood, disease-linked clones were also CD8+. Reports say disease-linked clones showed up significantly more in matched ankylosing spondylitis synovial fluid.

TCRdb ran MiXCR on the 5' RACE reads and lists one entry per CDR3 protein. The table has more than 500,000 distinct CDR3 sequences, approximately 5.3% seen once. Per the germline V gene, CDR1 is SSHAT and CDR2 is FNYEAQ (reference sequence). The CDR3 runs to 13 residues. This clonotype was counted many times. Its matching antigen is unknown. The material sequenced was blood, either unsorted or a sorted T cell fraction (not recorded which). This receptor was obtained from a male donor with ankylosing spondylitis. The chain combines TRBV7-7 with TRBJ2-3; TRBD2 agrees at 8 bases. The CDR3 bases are TGTGCTAGCGGGGAAGGGCTCAGAGATACGCAGTATTTT. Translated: CASGEGLRDTQYF.